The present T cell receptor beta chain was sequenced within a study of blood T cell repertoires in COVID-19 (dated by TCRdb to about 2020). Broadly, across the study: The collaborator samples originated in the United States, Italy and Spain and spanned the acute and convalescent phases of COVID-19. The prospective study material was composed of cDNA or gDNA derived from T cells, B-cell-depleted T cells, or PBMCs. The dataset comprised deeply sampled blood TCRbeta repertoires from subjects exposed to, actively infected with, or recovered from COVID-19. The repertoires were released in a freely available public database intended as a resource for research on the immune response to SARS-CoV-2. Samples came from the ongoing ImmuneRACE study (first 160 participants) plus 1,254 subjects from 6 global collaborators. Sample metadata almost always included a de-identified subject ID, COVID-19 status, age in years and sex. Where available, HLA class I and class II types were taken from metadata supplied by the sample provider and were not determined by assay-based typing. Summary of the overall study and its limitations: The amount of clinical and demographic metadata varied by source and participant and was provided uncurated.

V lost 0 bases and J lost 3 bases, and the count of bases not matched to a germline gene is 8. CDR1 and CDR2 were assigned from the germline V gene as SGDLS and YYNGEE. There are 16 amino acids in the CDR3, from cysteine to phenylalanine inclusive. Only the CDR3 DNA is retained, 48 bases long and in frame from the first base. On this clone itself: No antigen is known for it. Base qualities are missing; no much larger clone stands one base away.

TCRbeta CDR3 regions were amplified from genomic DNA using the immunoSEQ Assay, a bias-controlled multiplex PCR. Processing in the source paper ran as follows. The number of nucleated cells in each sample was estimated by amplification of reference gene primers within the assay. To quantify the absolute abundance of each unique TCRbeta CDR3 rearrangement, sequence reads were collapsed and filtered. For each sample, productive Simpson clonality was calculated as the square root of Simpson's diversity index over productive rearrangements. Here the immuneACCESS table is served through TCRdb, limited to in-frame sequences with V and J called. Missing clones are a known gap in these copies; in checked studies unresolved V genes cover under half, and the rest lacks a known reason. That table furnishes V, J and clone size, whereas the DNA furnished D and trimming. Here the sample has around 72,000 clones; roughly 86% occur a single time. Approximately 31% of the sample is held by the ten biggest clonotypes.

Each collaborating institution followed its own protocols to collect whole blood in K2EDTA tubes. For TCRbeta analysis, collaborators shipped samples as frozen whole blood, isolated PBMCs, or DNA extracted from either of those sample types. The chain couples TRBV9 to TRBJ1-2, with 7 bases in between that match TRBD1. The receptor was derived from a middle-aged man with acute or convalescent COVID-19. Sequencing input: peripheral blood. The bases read TGTGCCAGCAGCGTAGGGACAGGCTCCTACCACTATGGCTACACCTTC. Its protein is CASSVGTGSYHYGYTF.